This T cell receptor (beta chain) came from a study of T cells in localized non-small cell lung cancer. Here immunoSEQ multiplex PCR was the method, and the copy in TCRdb shows in-frame clones only, minus some. Here the sample spans fewer than 3,500 clones, about 26% being singletons. This clone has only a few counts. What it binds is unknown. Whole-study results and caveats: Exceeding tumor, uninvolved adjacent lung had the highest T cell clonality.

The germline V gene has CDR1 MNHGY and CDR2 SAAAGT. The length of the CDR3 is 16 residues. V was trimmed by 5 bases and J by 3 bases, leaving 17 bases between them. The sequence derives from a woman between 35 and 70 years old with stage II squamous cell lung carcinoma. V and J are TRBV6-8 and TRBJ1-5; D remains ambiguous. The starting material was normal lung tissue next to the tumor, obtained before any cancer treatment. Here the CDR3 DNA reads TGTGCCAGCAGTCCAGCATCGGAGGTTGACAATCAGCCCCAGCATTTT. It translates to CASSPASEVDNQPQHF.